This T cell receptor (beta chain) is from a study of T cell responses to AZD1222 COVID-19 vaccine. About this clone itself: No antigen is known for it.

Regarding the study as a whole: Among those given AZD1222, only 6 or 7 were seropositive at baseline.

Produced via immunoSEQ multiplex PCR; TCRdb's table is partial and in-frame only. Seen here are 80,000 to 100,000 clones, nearly 90% observed once, and the top ten hold around 2.8%. In germline, CDR1 is SGHTA, CDR2 FQGNSA. This CDR3 is built from 16 residues. The V and J ends lost 3 bases and 2 bases respectively, with 16 bases between them. The source of this sequence is an adult in good health. The genes are TRBV7-2 and TRBJ2-5; D might be TRBD2 (5 bases). The sequencing here drew on peripheral blood, taken on day 0 of MenACWY control vaccination. The CDR3 loop reads CASSLTQLSVQETQYF. In nucleotides, the CDR3 is TGTGCCAGCAGCTTGACCCAGCTTAGCGTTCAAGAGACCCAGTACTTC.